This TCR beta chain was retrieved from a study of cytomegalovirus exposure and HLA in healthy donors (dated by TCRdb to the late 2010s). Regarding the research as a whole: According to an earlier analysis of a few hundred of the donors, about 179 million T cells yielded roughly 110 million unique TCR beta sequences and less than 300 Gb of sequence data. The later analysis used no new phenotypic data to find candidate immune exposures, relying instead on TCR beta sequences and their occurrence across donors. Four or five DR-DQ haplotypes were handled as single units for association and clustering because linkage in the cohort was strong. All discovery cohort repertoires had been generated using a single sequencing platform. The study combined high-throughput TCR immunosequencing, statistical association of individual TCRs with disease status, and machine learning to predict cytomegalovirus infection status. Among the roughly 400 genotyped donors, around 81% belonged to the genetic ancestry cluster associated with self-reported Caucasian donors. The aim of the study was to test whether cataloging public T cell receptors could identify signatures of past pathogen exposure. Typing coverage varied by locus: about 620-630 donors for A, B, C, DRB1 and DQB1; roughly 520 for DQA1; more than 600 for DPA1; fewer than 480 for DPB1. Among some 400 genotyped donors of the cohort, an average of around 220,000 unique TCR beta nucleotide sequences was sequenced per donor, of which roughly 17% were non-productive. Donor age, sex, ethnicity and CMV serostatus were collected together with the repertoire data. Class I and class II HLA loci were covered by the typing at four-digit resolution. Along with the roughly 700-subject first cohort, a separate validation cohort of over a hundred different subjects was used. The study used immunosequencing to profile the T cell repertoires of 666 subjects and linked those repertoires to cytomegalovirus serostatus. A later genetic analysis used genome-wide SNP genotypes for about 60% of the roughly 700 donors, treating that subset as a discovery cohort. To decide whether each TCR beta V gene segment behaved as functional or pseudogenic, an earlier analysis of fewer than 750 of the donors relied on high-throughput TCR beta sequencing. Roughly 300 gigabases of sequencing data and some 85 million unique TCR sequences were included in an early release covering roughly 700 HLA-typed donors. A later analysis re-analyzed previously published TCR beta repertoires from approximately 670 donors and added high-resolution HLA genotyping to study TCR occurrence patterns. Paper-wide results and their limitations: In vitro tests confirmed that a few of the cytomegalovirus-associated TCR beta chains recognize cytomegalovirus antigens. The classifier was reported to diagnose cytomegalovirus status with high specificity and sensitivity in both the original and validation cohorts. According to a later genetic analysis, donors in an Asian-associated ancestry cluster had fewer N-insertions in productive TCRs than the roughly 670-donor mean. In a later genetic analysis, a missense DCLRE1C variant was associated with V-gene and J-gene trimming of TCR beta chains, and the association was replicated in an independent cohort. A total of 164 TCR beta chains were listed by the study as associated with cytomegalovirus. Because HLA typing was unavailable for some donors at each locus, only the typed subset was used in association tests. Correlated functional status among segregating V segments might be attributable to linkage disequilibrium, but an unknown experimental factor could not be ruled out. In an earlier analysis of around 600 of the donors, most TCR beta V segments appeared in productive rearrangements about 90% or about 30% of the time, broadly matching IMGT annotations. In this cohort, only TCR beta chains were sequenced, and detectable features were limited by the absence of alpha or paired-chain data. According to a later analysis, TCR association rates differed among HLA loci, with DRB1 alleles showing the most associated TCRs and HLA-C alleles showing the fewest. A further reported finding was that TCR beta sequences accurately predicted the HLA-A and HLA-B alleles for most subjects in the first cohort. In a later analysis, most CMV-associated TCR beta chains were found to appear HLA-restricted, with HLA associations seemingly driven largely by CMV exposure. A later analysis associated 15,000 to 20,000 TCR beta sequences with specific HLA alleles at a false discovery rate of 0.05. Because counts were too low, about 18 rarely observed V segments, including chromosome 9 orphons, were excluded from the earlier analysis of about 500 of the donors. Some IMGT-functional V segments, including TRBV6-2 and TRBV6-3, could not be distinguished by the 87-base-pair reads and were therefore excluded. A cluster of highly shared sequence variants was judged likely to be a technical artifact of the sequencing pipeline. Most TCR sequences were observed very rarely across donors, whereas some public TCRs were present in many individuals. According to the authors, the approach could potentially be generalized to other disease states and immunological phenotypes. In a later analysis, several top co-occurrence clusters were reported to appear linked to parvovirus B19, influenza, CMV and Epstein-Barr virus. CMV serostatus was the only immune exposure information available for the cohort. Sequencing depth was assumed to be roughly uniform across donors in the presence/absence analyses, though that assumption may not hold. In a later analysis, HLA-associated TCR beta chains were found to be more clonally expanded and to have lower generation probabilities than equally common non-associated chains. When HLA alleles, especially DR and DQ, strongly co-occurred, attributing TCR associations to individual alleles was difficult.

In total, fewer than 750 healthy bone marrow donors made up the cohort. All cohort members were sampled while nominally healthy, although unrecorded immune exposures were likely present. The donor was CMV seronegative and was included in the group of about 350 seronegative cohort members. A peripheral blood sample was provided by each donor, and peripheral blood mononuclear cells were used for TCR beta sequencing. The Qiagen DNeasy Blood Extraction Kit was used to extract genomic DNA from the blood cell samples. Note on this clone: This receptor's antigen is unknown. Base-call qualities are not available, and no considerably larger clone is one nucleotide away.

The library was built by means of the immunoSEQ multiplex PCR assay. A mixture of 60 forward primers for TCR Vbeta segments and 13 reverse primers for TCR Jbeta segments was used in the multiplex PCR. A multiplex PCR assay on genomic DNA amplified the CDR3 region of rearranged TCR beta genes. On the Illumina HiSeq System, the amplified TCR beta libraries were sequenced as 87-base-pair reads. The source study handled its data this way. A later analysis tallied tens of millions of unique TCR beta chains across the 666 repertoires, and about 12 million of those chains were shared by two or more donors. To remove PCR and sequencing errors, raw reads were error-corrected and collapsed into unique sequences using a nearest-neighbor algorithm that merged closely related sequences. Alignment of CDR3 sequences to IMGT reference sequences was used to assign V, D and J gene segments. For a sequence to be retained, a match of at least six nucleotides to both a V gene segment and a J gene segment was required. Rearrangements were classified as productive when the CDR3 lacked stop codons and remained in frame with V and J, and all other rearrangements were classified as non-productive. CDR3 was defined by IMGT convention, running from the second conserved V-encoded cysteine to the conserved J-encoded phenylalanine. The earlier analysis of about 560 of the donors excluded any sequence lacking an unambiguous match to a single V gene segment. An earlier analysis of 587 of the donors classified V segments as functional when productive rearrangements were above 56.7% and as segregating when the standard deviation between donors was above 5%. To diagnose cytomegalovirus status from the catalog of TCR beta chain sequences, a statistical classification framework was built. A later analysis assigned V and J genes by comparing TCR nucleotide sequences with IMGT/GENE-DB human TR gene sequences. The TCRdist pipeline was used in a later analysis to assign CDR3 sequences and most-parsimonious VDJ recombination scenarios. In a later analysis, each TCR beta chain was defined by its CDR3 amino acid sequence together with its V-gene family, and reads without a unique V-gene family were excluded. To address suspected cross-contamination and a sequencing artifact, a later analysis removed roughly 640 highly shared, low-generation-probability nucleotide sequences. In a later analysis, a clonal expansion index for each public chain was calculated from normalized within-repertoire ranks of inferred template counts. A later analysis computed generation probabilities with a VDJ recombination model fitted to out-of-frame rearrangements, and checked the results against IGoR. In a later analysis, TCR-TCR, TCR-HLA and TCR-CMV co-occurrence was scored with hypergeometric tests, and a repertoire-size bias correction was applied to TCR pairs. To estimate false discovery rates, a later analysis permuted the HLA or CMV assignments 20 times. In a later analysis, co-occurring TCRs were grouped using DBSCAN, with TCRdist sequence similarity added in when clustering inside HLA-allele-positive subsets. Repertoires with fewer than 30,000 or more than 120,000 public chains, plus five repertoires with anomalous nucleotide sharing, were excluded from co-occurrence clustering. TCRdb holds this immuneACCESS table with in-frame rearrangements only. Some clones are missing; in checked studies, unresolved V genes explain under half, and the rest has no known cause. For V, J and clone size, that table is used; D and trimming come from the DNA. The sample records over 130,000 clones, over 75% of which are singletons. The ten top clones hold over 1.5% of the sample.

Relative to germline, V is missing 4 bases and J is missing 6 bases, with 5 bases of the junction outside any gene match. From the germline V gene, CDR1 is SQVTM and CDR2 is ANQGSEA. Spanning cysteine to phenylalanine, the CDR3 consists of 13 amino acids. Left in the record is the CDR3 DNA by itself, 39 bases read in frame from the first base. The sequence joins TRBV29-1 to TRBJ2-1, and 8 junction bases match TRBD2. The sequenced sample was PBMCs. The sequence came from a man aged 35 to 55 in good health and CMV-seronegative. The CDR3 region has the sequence CSVAPGTSNEQFF. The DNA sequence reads TGCAGCGTTGCACCTGGGACTAGCAATGAGCAGTTCTTC.